Presented here are 20 T cell receptor beta chains from one specimen sequenced in a study of shared clonotypes between healthy human individuals. Sequencing was performed with immunoSEQ multiplex PCR; in TCRdb, only in-frame clones are kept and a portion is missing. The sample lists approximately 1.5 million clones, about 98.5% occurring once. The sample consisted of naive CD4+ T cells sorted from blood. Subset noted: CD45RA+ positively selected. These receptors originate from a man in his thirties or forties in good health.

Here the CDR3 reads CASSPSTAGWVEKLFF. The CDR3 DNA follows: TGTGCCAGCTCACCATCGACGGCAGGGTGGGTGGAAAAACTGTTTTTT. The V and J genes are TRBV18 and TRBJ1-4, with D perhaps matching TRBD1 (5 bases). CDR1 and CDR2 from the germline V gene are KGHSH and LQKENI. This CDR3 has 16 residues. Deletions cut 2 bases from V and 8 bases from J, with 18 bases between.

The gene calls are TRBV4-3 and TRBJ2-5; 15 bases are a match to TRBD2. V lost 3 bases to trimming and J lost 7 bases; unmatched junction nucleotides: 0. CDR1 and CDR2 from the germline V gene are LGHNA and YSLEER. CDR3 length: 14 residues. CDR3 in amino acids: CASSQGLAGGTQYF. CDR3 sequence (DNA): TGCGCCAGCAGCCAGGGACTAGCGGGAGGGACCCAGTACTTC.

The chain has TRBV28 and TRBJ1-2; D is perhaps TRBD1 (5 bases). This CDR3 region has 14 residues. Germline-derived CDR1 and CDR2 are MDHEN and SYDVKM. V lost 10 bases and J 4 bases, leaving 19 bases between the germline ends. The CDR3 is CATEGRMAGYGYTF. For the CDR3, the DNA is TGTGCCACCGAGGGGCGGATGGCGGGCTATGGCTACACCTTC.

CDR3 residues: CASSVGVGGYTF. DNA of the CDR3: TGTGCCAGCAGTGTCGGAGTAGGCGGCTACACCTTC. This rearrangement joins TRBV6-5 to TRBJ1-2; D unresolved. The CDR3 loop spans 12 amino acids. With 5 bases removed from V and 8 bases from J, the gap between germline ends came to 12 bases. Germline assignment: CDR1 MNHEY and CDR2 SVGAGI.

This chain uses TRBV5-6 with TRBJ1-4; D remains unclear. Per the germline V gene, CDR1 is SGHDT and CDR2 is YYEEEE. The CDR3 length is 15 residues. V was shortened by 0 bases and J by 1 base, with 7 bases between the two germline ends. In nucleotides, the CDR3 is TGTGCCAGCAGCTTGGGGGGTGGAACTAATGAAAAACTGTTTTTT. Amino acid sequence: CASSLGGGTNEKLFF.

V is TRBV9 and J is TRBJ1-3; 8 bases fit TRBD1. V trimming: 3 bases; J trimming: 0 bases; junction bases outside the gene matches: 8. The CDR3 has 17 residues. From germline, CDR1 is SGDLS and CDR2 YYNGEE. The CDR3 spells CASSEGQVAGSGNTIYF. CDR3 DNA sequence: TGTGCCAGCAGCGAGGGACAGGTGGCGGGCTCTGGAAACACCATATATTTT.

The rearrangement uses TRBV28 and TRBJ2-5; D gene ambiguous. CDR3 length: 13 amino acids. Germline loops: CDR1 MDHEN, CDR2 SYDVKM. Deletions cut 3 bases from V and 5 bases from J, with 10 bases between. Written as DNA, the CDR3 is TGTGCCAGCAGTTTCCCCCCGATCGAGACCCAGTACTTC. Translation: CASSFPPIETQYF.

V is TRBV28 and J is TRBJ2-1; 8 positions match TRBD2. The CDR3 spans 18 residues. The germline gives CDR1 MDHEN, CDR2 SYDVKM. The junction had 15 bases not matched to a gene; V was cut back by 4 bases and J by 4 bases. Here the CDR3 reads CASSSPLAGTTPYNEQFF. In nucleotides, the CDR3 is TGTGCCAGCAGTTCACCTTTAGCGGGAACGACTCCATACAATGAGCAGTTCTTC.

This chain links TRBV5-6 with TRBJ2-7; TRBD2 might be the D (6 bases). CDR1 is SGHDT and CDR2 is YYEEEE in the germline V gene. The CDR3 loop spans 14 amino acids. Trimming left V 0 bases short and J 3 bases short, with 10 bases between. This CDR3 is CASSLGLANYEQYF. CDR3 bases: TGTGCCAGCAGCTTGGGCCTAGCGAACTACGAGCAGTACTTC.

The chain joins TRBV27 to TRBJ2-7; the D gene could be TRBD1 or TRBD2 (5 bases each). Trimming removed 3 bases from V and 8 bases from J, with 11 bases in between. Germline V lookup: CDR1 MNHEY, CDR2 SMNVEV (reference sequence). The length of the CDR3 is 12 residues. CDR3 bases: TGTGCCAGCAGTTTTAGAGGGGTTAAGCAGTACTTC. Amino acids: CASSFRGVKQYF.

This clone appeared once. The J gene is TRBJ2-5, the V gene TRBV5-1; TRBD1 might be the D (6 bases). The CDR3 extends over 14 amino acids. Trimming left V 2 bases short and J 1 base short, with 9 bases between. Germline-derived CDR1 and CDR2 are SGHRS and YFSETQ. CDR3: CASSLQDSQETQYF. For the CDR3, the DNA is TGCGCCAGCAGCTTACAGGACAGCCAAGAGACCCAGTACTTC.

The chain links TRBV2 to TRBJ1-2; D is undetermined. The CDR3 loop spans 12 amino acids. The V end lost 4 bases, the J end lost 5 bases, and 8 bases lay between the germline ends. Per germline, CDR1 SNHLY and CDR2 FYNNEI. CDR3: CASSGLLYGYTF. The CDR3 region has the DNA TGTGCCAGCAGTGGTCTGCTGTATGGCTACACCTTC. Complete variable domain (other parts from reference TRBV2 and TRBJ1-2): EPEVTQTPSHQVTQMGQEVILRCVPISNHLYFYWYRQILGQKVEFLVSFYNNEISEKSEIFDDQFSVERPDGSNFTLKIRSTKLEDSAMYFCASSGLLYGYTFGSGTRLTVV.

The chain is built from TRBV5-5 and TRBJ2-3, with D unclear. This CDR3 is built from 12 residues. The V gene lost 4 bases and the J gene lost 4 bases, with 7 bases spanning the gap. The germline V gene encodes CDR1 SGHKS and CDR2 YYEKEE (reference sequence). CDR3: CASSRPPDTQYF. The CDR3 DNA reads TGTGCCAGCAGCCGGCCCCCAGATACGCAGTATTTT.

The chain carries TRBV15 and TRBJ2-3, with D uncertain. Germline V CDR1 and CDR2: LNHNV, YYDKDF (reference sequence). CDR3 length equals 16 residues. Trimming took 0 bases from V and 0 from J, leaving 10 bases between them. CDR3 bases: TGTGCCACCAGCAGAGATCAAGGGATAAGCACAGATACGCAGTATTTT. Protein sequence: CATSRDQGISTDTQYF.

The gene calls are TRBV18 and TRBJ2-7; maybe TRBD2 (5 bases). The germline V gene has CDR1 KGHSH and CDR2 LQKENI. The CDR3 totals 13 residues. Trimming removed 3 bases from V and 6 bases from J, with 12 bases in between. This chain's CDR3 is CASSPSGLAEQYF. In nucleotides, the CDR3 is TGTGCCAGCTCACCCTCCGGACTCGCCGAGCAGTACTTC. Full variable domain (outside the CDR3, taken from reference TRBV18 and TRBJ2-7): NAGVMQNPRHLVRRRGQEARLRCSPMKGHSHVYWYRQLPEEGLKFMVYLQKENIIDESGMPKERFSAEFPKEGPSILRIQQVVRGDSAAYFCASSPSGLAEQYFGPGTRLTVT.

As regards this clone: Other DNA sequences in this specimen translate into the identical CDR3. The chain recombines TRBV5-1 with TRBJ2-1; 7 bases are a match to TRBD2. CDR1 and CDR2 from the germline V gene are SGHRS and YFSETQ. V was pared by 0 bases and J by 4 bases, with 4 bases of the junction left unmatched. The CDR3 is made up of 15 amino acids. The CDR3 spells CASSLVGGGYNEQFF. CDR3 in DNA: TGCGCCAGCAGCTTGGTGGGCGGGGGATACAATGAGCAGTTCTTC.

The chain recombines TRBV7-9 with TRBJ2-5; 10 bases are shared with TRBD2. Per germline, CDR1 SEHNR and CDR2 FQNEAQ (reference sequence). V was pared by 5 bases and J by 4 bases, with 16 bases of the junction left unmatched. This CDR3 is built from 18 residues. The CDR3 nucleotides read TGTGCCAGCAGCCCCCGAGGGTCTCTAGCGGGAGCCGGAGAGACCCAGTACTTC. This sequence encodes CASSPRGSLAGAGETQYF.

CDR3 loop: CASSLERVLNTEAFF. The CDR3 nucleotides read TGTGCCAGCAGCTTAGAAAGAGTACTGAACACTGAAGCTTTCTTT. This sequence joins TRBV11-2 and TRBJ1-1, with no clear D. From germline, CDR1 is SGHAT and CDR2 FQNNGV. The V gene lost 0 bases and the J gene lost 0 bases, with 8 bases spanning the gap. The CDR3 runs 15 residues.

The gene calls are TRBV5-1 and TRBJ2-5; no definite D call. Trimming left V 0 bases short and J 1 base short, with 7 bases between. The CDR3 spans 14 residues. Germline assignment: CDR1 SGHRS and CDR2 YFSETQ. The CDR3 bases are TGCGCCAGCAGCTTGGTGTCTATCCAAGAGACCCAGTACTTC. Amino acid sequence: CASSLVSIQETQYF.

The chain joins TRBV4-1 to TRBJ2-1; D gene ambiguous. V was clipped by 1 base and J by 1 base, with 5 bases between them. Per the germline V gene, CDR1 is MGHRA and CDR2 is YSYEKL. The CDR3 spans 14 residues. The CDR3 DNA is TGCGCCAGCAGCCAAGCGCAGTCCTACAATGAGCAGTTCTTC. Translation gives CASSQAQSYNEQFF.